This T cell receptor beta chain was recorded in a study of blood T cell repertoires in COVID-19. Study-wide context: Samples taken during acute and convalescent COVID-19 were collected in the United States, Italy and Spain. T cells, B-cell-depleted T cells, or PBMCs supplied cDNA or gDNA.

Original methodology: Amplification from reference gene primers served as the basis for estimated nucleated cell counts. Clones were sequenced by immunoSEQ multiplex PCR, and TCRdb holds only the in-frame ones, with some missing. V and J calls and clone size are copied from that table; D and trimming were computed from the DNA. The sample shows hundreds of thousands of clones, less than 90% of them seen only once. V was trimmed by 7 bases and J by 5 bases, leaving 27 bases between them. This CDR3 contains 17 residues. Looked up from germline, CDR1 is SGHDT and CDR2 is YYEEEE. This chain links TRBV5-6 with TRBJ1-2; D is perhaps TRBD1 (6 bases). Material: peripheral blood. This TCR was sampled from a man aged 35 to 55 with acute or convalescent COVID-19. This CDR3 is CASHWIPAGEGGYGYTF. CDR3 bases: TGTGCCAGCCACTGGATACCAGCTGGGGAAGGGGGATATGGCTACACCTTC.